This T cell receptor (beta chain) was found in a study of T cell responses to AZD1222 COVID-19 vaccine. General study results and limits: Only a handful of people who got AZD1222 tested seropositive at baseline.

V dropped 3 bases and J dropped 1 base, with 9 bases sitting between them. CDR3 length: 14 amino acids. In germline, CDR1 is MNHEY, CDR2 SMNVEV (reference sequence). For this clone: The antigen is undetermined.

Assay used: immunoSEQ multiplex PCR; TCRdb lists only in-frame clones, some missing. Of 200,000 to 300,000 clones in the sample, over 90% were seen once. This specimen consisted of peripheral blood, obtained on day 0 of AZD1222 vaccination. The chain uses TRBV27 and TRBJ1-2; no clear D. The clonotype comes from an adult in good health. CDR3 amino acids: CASSFTRDNYGYTF. DNA of the CDR3: TGTGCCAGCAGTTTCACAAGGGATAACTATGGCTACACCTTC.